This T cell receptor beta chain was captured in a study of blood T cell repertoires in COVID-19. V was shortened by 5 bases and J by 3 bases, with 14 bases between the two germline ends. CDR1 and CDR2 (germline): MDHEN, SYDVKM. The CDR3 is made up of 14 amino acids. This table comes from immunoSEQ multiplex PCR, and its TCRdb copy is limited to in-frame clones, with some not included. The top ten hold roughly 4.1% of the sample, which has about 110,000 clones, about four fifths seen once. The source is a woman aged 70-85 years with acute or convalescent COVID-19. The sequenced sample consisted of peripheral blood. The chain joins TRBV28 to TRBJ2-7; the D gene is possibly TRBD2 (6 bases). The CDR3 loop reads CASSGGPRGYEQYF. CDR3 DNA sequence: TGTGCCAGCAGTGGGGGTCCGCGGGGCTACGAGCAGTACTTC.